These 3 T cell receptor beta chains share one sample of origin, sequenced in a study of T cells in narcolepsy. TCRdb's copy holds only in-frame clones and misses some; the assay was immunoSEQ multiplex PCR. The profile covers around 28,000 clones, with around 80% appearing a single time and approximately 1.1% taken by the ten largest. The sequencing sample was made of CD45RA- memory CD4+ T cells from PBMCs. These receptors were obtained from a human donor with narcolepsy.

This chain links TRBV2 with TRBJ1-4; 7 positions agree with TRBD1. Germline-derived CDR1 and CDR2 are SNHLY and FYNNEI. This CDR3 spans 15 amino acids. Unmatched junction bases numbered 8, after V lost 3 bases and J lost 7 bases. The CDR3 DNA is TGTGCCAGCAGTGATGCGAGACAGGGAGGTGAAAAACTGTTTTTT. This sequence encodes CASSDARQGGEKLFF.

The gene calls are TRBV6-5 and TRBJ2-5; tentative D call: TRBD2 (6 bases). From germline, CDR1 is MNHEY and CDR2 SVGAGI. The V gene lost 2 bases and the J gene lost 5 bases, with 12 bases spanning the gap. The CDR3 contains 14 residues. CDR3 in amino acids: CASSYGGNRETQYF. CDR3 DNA sequence: TGTGCCAGCAGTTACGGGGGGAACAGGGAGACCCAGTACTTC.

A single count supports this clone. The chain joins TRBV6-6 to TRBJ1-2; 7 bases line up with TRBD1. The germline gives CDR1 MNHNY, CDR2 SVGAGI (reference sequence). This CDR3 contains 15 residues. The V segment lost 0 bases and the J segment 9 bases; nucleotides outside the gene matches: 10. In DNA form, the CDR3 reads TGTGCCAGCAGTTACTCGATGGTAGGGGGCAGACGCTACACCTTC. Protein: CASSYSMVGGRRYTF.